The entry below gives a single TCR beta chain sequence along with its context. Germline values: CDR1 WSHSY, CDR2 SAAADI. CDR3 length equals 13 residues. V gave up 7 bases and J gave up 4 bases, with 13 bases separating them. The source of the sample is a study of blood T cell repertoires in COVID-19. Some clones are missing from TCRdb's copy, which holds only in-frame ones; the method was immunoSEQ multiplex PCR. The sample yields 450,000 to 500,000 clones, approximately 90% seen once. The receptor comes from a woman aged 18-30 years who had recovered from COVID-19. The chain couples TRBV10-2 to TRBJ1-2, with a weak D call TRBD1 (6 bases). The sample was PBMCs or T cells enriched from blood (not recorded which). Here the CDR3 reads CASNADSSYGYTF. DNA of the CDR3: TGCGCCAGCAACGCGGACAGTAGCTATGGCTACACCTTC.